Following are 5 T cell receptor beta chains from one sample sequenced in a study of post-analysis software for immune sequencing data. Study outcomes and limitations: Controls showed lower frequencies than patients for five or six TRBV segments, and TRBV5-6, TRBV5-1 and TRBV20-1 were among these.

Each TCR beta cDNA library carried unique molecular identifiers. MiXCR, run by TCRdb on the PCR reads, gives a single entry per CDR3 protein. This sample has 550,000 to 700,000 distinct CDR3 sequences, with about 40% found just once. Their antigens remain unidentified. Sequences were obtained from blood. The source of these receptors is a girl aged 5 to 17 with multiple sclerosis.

This CDR3 reads CASSGNSLSSYNEQFF. CDR3 in DNA: TGTGCCAGCAGTGGGAATAGCCTAAGCTCCTACAATGAGCAGTTCTTC. This chain uses TRBV6-1 with TRBJ2-1; D is unresolved. V was shortened by 4 bases and J by 0 bases, with 13 bases between the two germline ends. The CDR3 has 16 amino acids. Germline CDR1 MNHNS, CDR2 SASEGT.

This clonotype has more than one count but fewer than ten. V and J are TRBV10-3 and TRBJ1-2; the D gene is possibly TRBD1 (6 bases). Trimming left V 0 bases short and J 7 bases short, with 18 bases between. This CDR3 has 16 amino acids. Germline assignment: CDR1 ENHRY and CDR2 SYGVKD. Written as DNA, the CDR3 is TGTGCCATCAGTGAGTCGACGTGGACAGATTACTGTGGCTACACCTTC. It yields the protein CAISESTWTDYCGYTF.

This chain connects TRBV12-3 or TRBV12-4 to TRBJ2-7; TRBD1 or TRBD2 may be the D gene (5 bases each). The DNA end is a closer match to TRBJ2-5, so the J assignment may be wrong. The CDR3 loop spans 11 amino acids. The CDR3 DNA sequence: TGTGCCAGCGGTGGGACGGAGACCCAGTACTTC. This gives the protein CASGGTETQYF.

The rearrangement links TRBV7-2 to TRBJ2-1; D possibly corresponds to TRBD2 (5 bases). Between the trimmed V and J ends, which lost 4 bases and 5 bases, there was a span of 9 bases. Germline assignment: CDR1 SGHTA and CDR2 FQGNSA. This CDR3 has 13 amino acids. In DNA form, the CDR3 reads TGTGCCAGCAGCTCGCGGGTCAACAATGAGCAGTTCTTC. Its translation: CASSSRVNNEQFF. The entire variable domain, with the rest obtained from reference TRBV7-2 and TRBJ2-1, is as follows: GAGVSQSPSNKVTEKGKDVELRCDPISGHTALYWYRQSLGQGLEFLIYFQGNSAPDKSGLPSDRFSAERTGGSVSTLTIQRTQQEDSAVYLCASSSRVNNEQFFGPGTRLTVL.

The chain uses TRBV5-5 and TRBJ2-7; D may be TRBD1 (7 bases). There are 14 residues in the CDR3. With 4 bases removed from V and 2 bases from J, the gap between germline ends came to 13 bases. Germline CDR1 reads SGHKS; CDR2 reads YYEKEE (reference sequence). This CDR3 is CASSGGTDAYEQYF. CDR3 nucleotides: TGTGCCAGCAGCGGCGGGACAGATGCCTACGAGCAGTACTTC. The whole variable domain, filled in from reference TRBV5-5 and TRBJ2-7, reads DAGVTQSPTHLIKTRGQQVTLRCSPISGHKSVSWYQQVLGQGPQFIFQYYEKEERGRGNFPDRFSARQFPNYSSELNVNALLLGDSALYLCASSGGTDAYEQYFGPGTRLTVT.